Described below is a single TCR beta chain sequence and its context. Its target is unknown. One end of the junction varies from germline; a read error may be responsible. The sample is drawn from a study of cytomegalovirus exposure and HLA in healthy donors. The study's findings and limits: Certain sequence variants were highly shared and formed a cluster, and this cluster was likely a sequencing artifact. Previously analyzed data showed that most TCR beta V segments were productive at a frequency of about 87% or about 30%. Later analysis indicated greater clonal expansion among HLA-associated TCR beta chains than among equally common other chains. Reportedly, diagnosis of cytomegalovirus status by the classifier showed high specificity and sensitivity.

The PCR made use of 60 Vbeta and 13 Jbeta primers. Produced via immunoSEQ multiplex PCR; TCRdb's table is partial and in-frame only. The sample lists about 73,000 clones; 60% to 75% were seen once. The germline gives CDR1 MRHNA, CDR2 SNTAGT. The CDR3 length is 15 residues. This sequence originates from a man between 70 and 80 years old in good health and CMV-seronegative. The sequenced sample was PBMCs. This sequence joins TRBV6-4 and TRBJ1-2; D may be TRBD1 (5 bases). The CDR3 sequence: CASSGGAGANYRYTF. The CDR3 DNA reads as TGTGCCAGCAGTGGCGGGGCGGGCGCTAACTATCGCTACACCTTC.